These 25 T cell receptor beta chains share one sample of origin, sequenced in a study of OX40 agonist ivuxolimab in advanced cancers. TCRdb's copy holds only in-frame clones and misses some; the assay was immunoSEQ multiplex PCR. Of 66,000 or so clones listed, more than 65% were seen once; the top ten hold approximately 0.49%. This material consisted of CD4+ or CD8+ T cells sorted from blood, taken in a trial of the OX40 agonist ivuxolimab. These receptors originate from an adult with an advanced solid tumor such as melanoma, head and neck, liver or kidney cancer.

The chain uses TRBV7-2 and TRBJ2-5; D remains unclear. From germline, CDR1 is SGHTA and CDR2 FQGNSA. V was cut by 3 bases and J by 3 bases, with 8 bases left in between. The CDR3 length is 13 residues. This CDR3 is CASSLNAEETQYF. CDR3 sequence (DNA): TGTGCCAGCAGCTTGAACGCCGAAGAGACCCAGTACTTC.

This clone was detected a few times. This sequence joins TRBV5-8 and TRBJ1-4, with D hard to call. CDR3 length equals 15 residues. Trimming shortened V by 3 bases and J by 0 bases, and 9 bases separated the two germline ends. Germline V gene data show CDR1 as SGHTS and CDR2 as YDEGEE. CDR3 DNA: TGTGCCAGCAGCTCAAGACCCGCAACTAATGAAAAACTGTTTTTT. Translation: CASSSRPATNEKLFF.

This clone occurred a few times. The CDR3, as DNA: TGTGCCAGCAGTCCCCGGGACAGTAGCGAGGAGCAGTACTTC. This translates into CASSPRDSSEEQYF. This chain joins TRBV27 and TRBJ2-7; 7 bases are shared with TRBD1. The trim removed 5 bases at V and 7 bases at J, leaving 11 bases unmatched. CDR1 and CDR2 (germline): MNHEY, SMNVEV (reference sequence). CDR3 length: 14 amino acids.

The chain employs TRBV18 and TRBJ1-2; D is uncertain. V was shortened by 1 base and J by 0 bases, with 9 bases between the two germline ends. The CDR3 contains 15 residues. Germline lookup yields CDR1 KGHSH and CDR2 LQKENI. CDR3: CASSPRPDSNYGYTF. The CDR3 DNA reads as TGTGCCAGCTCACCACGTCCAGATTCTAACTATGGCTACACCTTC.

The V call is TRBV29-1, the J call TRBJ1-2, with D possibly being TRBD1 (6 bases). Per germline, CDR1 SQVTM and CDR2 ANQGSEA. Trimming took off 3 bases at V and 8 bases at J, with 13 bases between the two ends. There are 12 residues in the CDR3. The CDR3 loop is CSVDRGRGGYTF. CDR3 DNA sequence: TGCAGCGTTGACAGGGGAAGGGGCGGCTACACCTTC.

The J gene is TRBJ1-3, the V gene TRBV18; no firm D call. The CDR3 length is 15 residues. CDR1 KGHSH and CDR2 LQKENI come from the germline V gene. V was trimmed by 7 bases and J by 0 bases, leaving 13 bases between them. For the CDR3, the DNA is TGTGCCAGCTTTATGTCCCCACTCTCTGGAAACACCATATATTTT. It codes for CASFMSPLSGNTIYF.

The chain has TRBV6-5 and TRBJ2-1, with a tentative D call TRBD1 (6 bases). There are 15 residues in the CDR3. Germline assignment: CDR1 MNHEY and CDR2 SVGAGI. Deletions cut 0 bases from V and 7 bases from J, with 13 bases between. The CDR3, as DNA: TGTGCCAGCAGTTACTCCCAGGGGAGAGGGAATGAGCAGTTCTTC. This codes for CASSYSQGRGNEQFF.

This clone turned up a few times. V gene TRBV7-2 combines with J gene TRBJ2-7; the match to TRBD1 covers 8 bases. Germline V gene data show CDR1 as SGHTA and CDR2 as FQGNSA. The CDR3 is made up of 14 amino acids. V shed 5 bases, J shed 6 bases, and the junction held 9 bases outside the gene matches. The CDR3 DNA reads TGTGCCAGCAGCCGACAATTACAGGGGGGCGAGCAGTACTTC. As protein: CASSRQLQGGEQYF.

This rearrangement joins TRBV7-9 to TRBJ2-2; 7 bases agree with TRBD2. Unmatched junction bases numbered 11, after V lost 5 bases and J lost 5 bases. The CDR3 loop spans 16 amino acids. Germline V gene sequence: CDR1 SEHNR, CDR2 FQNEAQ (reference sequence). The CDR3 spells CASSPSGAGVTGELFF. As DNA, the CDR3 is TGTGCCAGCAGCCCATCGGGCGCGGGAGTAACCGGGGAGCTGTTTTTT.

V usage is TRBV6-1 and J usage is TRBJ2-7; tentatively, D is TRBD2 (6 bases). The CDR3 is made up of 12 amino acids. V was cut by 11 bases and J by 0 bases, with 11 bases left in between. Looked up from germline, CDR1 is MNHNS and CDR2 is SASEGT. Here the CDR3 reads CAGGTLSYEQYF. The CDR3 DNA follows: TGTGCCGGAGGGACGCTCTCCTACGAGCAGTACTTC.

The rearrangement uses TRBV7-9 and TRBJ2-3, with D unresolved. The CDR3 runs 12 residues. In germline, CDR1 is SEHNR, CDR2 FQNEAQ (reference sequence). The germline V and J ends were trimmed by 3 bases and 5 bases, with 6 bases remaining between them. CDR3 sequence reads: CASSFTGDTQYF. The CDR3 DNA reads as TGTGCCAGCAGCTTCACGGGAGATACGCAGTATTTT.

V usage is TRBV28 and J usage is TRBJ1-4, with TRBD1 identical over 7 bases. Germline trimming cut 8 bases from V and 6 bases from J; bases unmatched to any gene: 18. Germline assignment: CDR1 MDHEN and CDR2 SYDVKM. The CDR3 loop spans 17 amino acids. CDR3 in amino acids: CASASSRGTALYEKLFF. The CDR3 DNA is TGTGCCAGCGCCTCCAGCAGGGGGACAGCGCTTTATGAAAAACTGTTTTTT.

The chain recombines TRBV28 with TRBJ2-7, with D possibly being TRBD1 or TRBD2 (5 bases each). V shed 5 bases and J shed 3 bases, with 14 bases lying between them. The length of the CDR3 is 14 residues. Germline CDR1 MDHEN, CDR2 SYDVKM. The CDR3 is CASSPGTANYEQYF. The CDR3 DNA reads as TGTGCCAGCAGTCCCGGGACCGCGAACTACGAGCAGTACTTC.

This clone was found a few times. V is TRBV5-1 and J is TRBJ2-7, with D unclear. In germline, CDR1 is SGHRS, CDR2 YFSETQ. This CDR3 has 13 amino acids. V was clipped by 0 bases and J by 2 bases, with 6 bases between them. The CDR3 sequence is CASSLAQPYEQYF. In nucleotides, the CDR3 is TGCGCCAGCAGCTTGGCCCAGCCCTACGAGCAGTACTTC.

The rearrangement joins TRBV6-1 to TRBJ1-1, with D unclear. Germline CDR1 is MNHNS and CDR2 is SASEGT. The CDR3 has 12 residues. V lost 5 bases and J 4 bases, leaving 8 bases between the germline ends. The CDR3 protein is CASSMAVTEAFF. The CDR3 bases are TGTGCCAGCAGTATGGCAGTCACTGAAGCTTTCTTT.

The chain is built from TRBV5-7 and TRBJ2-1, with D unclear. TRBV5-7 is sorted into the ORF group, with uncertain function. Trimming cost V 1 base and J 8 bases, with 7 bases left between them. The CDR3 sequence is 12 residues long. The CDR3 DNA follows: TGTGCCAGCAGCTTGAGACGGGATGAGCAGTTCTTC. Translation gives CASSLRRDEQFF.

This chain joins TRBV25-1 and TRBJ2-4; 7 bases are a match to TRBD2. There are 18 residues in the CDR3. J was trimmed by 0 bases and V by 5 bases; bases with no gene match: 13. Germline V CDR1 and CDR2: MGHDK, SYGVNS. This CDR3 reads CASSHGYGGSLAKNIQYF. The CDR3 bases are TGTGCCAGCAGTCACGGCTACGGCGGGAGCCTAGCCAAAAACATTCAGTACTTC.

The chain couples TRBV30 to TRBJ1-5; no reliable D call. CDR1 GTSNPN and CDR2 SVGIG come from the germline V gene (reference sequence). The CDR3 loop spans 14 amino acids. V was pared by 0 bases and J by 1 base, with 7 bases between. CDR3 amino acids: CAWSVGKSNQPQHF. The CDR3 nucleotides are TGTGCCTGGAGTGTAGGCAAGAGCAATCAGCCCCAGCATTTT.

The chain's CDR3 is CASSPGRVAGNTIYF. CDR3 nucleotides: TGTGCCAGCAGCCCAGGGAGGGTTGCAGGAAACACCATATATTTT. V and J are TRBV11-2 and TRBJ1-3; the D gene is possibly TRBD1 (5 bases). Trimming removed 5 bases from V and 4 bases from J, with 15 bases in between. This CDR3 has 15 residues. Germline assignment: CDR1 SGHAT and CDR2 FQNNGV.

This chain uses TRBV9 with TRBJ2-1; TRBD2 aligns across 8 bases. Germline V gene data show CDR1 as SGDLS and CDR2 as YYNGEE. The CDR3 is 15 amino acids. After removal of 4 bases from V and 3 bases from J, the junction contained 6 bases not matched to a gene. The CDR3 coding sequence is TGTGCCAGCAGCCCCCGGCTAGCGGGCTACAATGAGCAGTTCTTC. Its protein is CASSPRLAGYNEQFF.

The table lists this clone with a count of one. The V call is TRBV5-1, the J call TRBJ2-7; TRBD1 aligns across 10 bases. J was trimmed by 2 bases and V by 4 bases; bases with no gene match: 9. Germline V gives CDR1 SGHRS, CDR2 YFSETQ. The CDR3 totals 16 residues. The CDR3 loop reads CASSANPGTGAYEQYF. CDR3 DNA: TGCGCCAGCAGCGCAAACCCCGGGACAGGGGCCTACGAGCAGTACTTC.

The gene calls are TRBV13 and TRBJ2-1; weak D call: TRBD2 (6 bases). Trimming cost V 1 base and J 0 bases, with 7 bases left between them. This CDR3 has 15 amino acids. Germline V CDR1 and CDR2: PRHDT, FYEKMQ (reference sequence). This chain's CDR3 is CASSLDGGSYNEQFF. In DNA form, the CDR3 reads TGTGCCAGCAGCTTAGACGGGGGCTCCTACAATGAGCAGTTCTTC.

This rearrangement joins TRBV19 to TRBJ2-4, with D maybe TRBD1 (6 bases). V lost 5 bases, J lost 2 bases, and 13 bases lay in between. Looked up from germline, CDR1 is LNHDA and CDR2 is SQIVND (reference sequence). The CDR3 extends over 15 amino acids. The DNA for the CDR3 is TGTGCCAGTAGTCCGCGGACAGAGACCAAAAACATTCAGTACTTC. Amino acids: CASSPRTETKNIQYF. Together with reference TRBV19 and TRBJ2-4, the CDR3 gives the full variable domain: DGGITQSPKYLFRKEGQNVTLSCEQNLNHDAMYWYRQDPGQGLRLIYYSQIVNDFQKGDIAEGYSVSREKKESFPLTVTSAQKNPTAFYLCASSPRTETKNIQYFGAGTRLSVL.

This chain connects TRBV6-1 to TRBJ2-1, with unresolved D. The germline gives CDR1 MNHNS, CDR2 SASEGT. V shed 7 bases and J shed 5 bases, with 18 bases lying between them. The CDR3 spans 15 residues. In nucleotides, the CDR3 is TGTGCCAGCAACCTCACTCCCGATCCTGACAATGAGCAGTTCTTC. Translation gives CASNLTPDPDNEQFF.

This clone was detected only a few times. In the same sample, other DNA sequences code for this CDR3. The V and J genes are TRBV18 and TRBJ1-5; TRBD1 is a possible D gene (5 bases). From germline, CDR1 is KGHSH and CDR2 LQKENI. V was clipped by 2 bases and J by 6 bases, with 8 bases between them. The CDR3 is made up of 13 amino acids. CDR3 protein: CASSPSGGQPQHF. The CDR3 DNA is TGTGCCAGCTCACCATCGGGGGGTCAGCCCCAGCATTTT.